The 5 T cell receptor beta chains below come from one sample, sequenced in a study of OX40 agonist ivuxolimab in advanced cancers. Profiling relied on immunoSEQ multiplex PCR, and the TCRdb table lists in-frame clones only, not all of them. Among about 73,000 clones, about 86% were seen once, and the ten largest hold around 2.8%. The material sequenced was CD4+ or CD8+ T cells sorted from blood, taken in a trial of the OX40 agonist ivuxolimab. Source of these receptors: an adult with an advanced solid tumor such as melanoma, head and neck, liver or kidney cancer.

The V and J genes are TRBV6-1 and TRBJ1-5; D not resolved. CDR1 MNHNS and CDR2 SASEGT come from the germline V gene. The CDR3 totals 16 residues. The V and J ends lost 2 bases and 1 base respectively, with 12 bases between them. The CDR3 here is CASSELPPASNQPQHF. The CDR3, as DNA: TGTGCCAGCAGTGAACTCCCTCCGGCGAGCAATCAGCCCCAGCATTTT.

The chain links TRBV14 to TRBJ2-7; 7 nucleotides match TRBD1. The V segment lost 0 bases and the J segment 6 bases; nucleotides outside the gene matches: 11. The CDR3 loop spans 16 amino acids. Germline V lookup: CDR1 SGHDN, CDR2 FVKESK. As DNA, the CDR3 is TGTGCCAGCAGCCAAGAATTAAGATGGACAGGCCGCGAGCAGTACTTC. The encoded protein is CASSQELRWTGREQYF.

The V and J genes are TRBV6-1 and TRBJ1-4, with TRBD1 as a possible D gene (5 bases). Trimming took 1 base from V and 7 from J, leaving 13 bases between them. This CDR3 contains 15 residues. The germline V gene has CDR1 MNHNS and CDR2 SASEGT. The CDR3 reads CASSEGPGGSEKLFF. In DNA form, the CDR3 reads TGTGCCAGCAGTGAAGGGCCTGGGGGAAGTGAAAAACTGTTTTTT.

The V and J genes are TRBV5-5 and TRBJ1-4; TRBD1 aligns across 7 bases. The CDR3 covers 15 residues. Germline-derived CDR1 and CDR2 are SGHKS and YYEKEE (reference sequence). V lost 4 bases and J lost 3; bases outside the gene matches: 6. The CDR3 region is CASSPRDRANEKLFF. Written as DNA, the CDR3 is TGTGCCAGCAGCCCGCGGGACAGAGCTAATGAAAAACTGTTTTTT.

This rearrangement joins TRBV10-2 to TRBJ2-5, with no clear D. V lost 2 bases, J lost 5 bases, and 3 bases lay in between. The germline V gene encodes CDR1 WSHSY and CDR2 SAAADI. This CDR3 has 11 residues. The CDR3 is CASSELETQYF. The CDR3 region has the DNA TGCGCCAGCAGTGAGCTGGAGACCCAGTACTTC.